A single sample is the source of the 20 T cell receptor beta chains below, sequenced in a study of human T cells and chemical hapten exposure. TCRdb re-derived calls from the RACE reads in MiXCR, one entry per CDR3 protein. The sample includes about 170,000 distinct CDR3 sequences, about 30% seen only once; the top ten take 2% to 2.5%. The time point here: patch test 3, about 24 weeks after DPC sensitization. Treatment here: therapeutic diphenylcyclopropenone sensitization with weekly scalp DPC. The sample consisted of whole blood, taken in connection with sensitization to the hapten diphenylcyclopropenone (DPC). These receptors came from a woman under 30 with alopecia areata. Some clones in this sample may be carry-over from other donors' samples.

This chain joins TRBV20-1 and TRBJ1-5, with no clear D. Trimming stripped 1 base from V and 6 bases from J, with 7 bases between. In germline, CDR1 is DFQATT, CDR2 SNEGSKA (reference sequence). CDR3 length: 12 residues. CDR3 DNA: TGCAGTGCTAGAGCGGTGGTTCAGCCCCAGCATTTT. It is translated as CSARAVVQPQHF.

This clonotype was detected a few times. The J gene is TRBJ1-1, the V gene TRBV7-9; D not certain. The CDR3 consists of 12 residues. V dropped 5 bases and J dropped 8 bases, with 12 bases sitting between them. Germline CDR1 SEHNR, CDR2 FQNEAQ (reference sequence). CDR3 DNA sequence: TGTGCCAGCAGCCCCACCGAACGAGAAGCTTTCTTT. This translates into CASSPTEREAFF.

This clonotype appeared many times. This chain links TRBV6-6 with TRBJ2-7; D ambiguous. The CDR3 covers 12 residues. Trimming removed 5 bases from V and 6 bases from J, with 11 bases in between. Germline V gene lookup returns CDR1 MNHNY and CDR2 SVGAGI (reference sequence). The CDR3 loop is CASSPAAFEQYF. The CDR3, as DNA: TGTGCCAGCAGTCCGGCTGCATTCGAGCAGTACTTC.

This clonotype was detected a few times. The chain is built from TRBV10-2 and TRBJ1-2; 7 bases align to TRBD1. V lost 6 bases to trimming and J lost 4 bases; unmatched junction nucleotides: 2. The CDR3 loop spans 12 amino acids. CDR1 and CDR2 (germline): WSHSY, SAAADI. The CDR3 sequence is CASRGQSYGYTF. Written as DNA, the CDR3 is TGCGCCAGCAGGGGACAGTCCTATGGCTACACCTTC.

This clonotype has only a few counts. The CDR3 DNA sequence: TGCAGTGCTGGACAGACAACTAATGAAAAACTGTTTTTT. Amino acids: CSAGQTTNEKLFF. This chain uses TRBV20-1 with TRBJ1-4; D perhaps matches TRBD1 (6 bases). Trimming took off 5 bases at V and 0 bases at J, with 7 bases between the two ends. From germline, CDR1 is DFQATT and CDR2 SNEGSKA (reference sequence). The CDR3 is 13 residues long.

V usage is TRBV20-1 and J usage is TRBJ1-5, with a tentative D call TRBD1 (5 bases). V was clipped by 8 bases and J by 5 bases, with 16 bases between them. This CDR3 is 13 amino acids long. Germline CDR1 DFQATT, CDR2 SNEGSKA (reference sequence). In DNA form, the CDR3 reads TGCAGTTTAGGGGTTGCCCCCCATCAGCCCCAGCATTTT. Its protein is CSLGVAPHQPQHF.

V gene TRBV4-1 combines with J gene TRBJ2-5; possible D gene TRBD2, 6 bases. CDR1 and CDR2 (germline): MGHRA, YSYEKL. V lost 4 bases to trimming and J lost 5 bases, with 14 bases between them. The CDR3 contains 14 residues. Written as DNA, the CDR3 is TGCGCCAGCAGCCGCCAACAGGAGGGGGAGACCCAGTACTTC. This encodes CASSRQQEGETQYF.

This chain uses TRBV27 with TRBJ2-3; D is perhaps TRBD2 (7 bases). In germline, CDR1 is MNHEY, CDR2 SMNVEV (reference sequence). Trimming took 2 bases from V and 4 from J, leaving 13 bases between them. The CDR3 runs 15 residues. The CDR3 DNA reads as TGTGCCAGCAGTTTAAAAGGGGGGGGCCCAGATACGCAGTATTTT. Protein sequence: CASSLKGGGPDTQYF.

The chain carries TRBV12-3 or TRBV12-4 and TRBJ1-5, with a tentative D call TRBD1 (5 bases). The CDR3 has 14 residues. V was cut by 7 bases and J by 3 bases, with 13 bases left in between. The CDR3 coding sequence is TGTGCCAGCAACATCGACAGCTCCAATCAGCCCCAGCATTTT. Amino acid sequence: CASNIDSSNQPQHF.

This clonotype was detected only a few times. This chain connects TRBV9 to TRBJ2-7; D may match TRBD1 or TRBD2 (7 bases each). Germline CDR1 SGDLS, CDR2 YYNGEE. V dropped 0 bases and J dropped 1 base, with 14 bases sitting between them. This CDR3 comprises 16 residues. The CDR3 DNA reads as TGTGCCAGCAGCGTAGAGGGGGCGGGAGCGTCCTACGAGCAGTACTTC. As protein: CASSVEGAGASYEQYF.

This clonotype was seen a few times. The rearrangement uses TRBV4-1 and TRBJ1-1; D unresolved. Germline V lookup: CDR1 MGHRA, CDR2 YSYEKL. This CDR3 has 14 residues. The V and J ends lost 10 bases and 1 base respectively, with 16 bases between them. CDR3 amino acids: CATRGGFRNTEAFF. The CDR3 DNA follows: TGCGCCACCCGGGGAGGGTTCAGGAACACTGAAGCTTTCTTT.

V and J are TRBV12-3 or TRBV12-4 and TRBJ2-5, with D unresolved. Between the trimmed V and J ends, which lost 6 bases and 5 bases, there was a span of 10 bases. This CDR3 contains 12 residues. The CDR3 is CASRLPMETQYF. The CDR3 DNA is TGTGCCAGCAGACTCCCCATGGAGACCCAGTACTTC.

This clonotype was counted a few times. This CDR3 reads CASSPWASLPGELFF. In DNA form, the CDR3 reads TGTGCCAGCAGCCCCTGGGCTAGTCTCCCCGGGGAGCTGTTTTTT. The chain employs TRBV7-3 and TRBJ2-2; D ambiguous. Trimming shortened V by 5 bases and J by 6 bases, and 16 bases separated the two germline ends. CDR3 length: 15 amino acids. Looked up from germline, CDR1 is SGHTA and CDR2 is FQGTGA. Supplemented by reference TRBV7-3 and TRBJ2-2, the full variable domain reads GAGVSQTPSNKVTEKGKYVELRCDPISGHTALYWYRQSLGQGPEFLIYFQGTGAADDSGLPNDRFFAVRPEGSVSTLKIQRTERGDSAVYLCASSPWASLPGELFFGEGSRLTVL.

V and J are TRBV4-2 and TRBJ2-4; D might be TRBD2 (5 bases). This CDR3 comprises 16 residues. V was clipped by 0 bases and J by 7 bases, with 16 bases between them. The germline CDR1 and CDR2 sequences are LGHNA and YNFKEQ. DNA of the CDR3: TGTGCCAGCAGCCAAGACCGGACTCGTACCTACAACATTCAGTACTTC. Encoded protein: CASSQDRTRTYNIQYF.

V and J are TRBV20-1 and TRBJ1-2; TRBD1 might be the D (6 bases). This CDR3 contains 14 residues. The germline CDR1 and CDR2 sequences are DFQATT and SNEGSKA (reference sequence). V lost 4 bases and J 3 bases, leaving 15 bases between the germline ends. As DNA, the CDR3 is TGCAGTGCTAACGAACCAGGGGCCCACTATGGCTACACCTTC. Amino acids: CSANEPGAHYGYTF.

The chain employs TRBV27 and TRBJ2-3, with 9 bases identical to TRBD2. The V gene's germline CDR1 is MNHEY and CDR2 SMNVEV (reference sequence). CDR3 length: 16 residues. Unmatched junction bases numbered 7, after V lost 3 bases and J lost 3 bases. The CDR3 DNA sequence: TGTGCCAGCAGTTTTCGGGCGGGAGGGAGGACAGATACGCAGTATTTT. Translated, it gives CASSFRAGGRTDTQYF.

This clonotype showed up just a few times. In DNA form, the CDR3 reads TGTGCCAGCAGTTACCAGGGGGGTCAGCCCCAGCATTTT. This gives the protein CASSYQGGQPQHF. The chain combines TRBV12-3 or TRBV12-4 with TRBJ1-5; 7 bases fit TRBD1. The CDR3 sequence is 13 residues long. V was clipped by 4 bases and J by 6 bases; unmatched bases: 3.

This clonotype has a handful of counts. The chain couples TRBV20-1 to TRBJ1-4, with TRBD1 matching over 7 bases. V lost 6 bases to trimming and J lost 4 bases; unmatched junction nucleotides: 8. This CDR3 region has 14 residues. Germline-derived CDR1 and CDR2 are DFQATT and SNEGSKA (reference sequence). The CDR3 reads CSATTGTVNEKLFF. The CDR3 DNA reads TGCAGTGCCACGACCGGGACAGTTAATGAAAAACTGTTTTTT.

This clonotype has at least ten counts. In DNA, the CDR3 is TGTGCCAGCAGCGAAGTGAACACTGAAGCTTTCTTT. Its protein product is CASSEVNTEAFF. The chain recombines TRBV7-9 with TRBJ1-1; D is unresolved. Trimming left V 5 bases short and J 0 bases short, with 4 bases between. The CDR3 is 12 residues long. CDR1 SEHNR and CDR2 FQNEAQ come from the germline V gene (reference sequence).

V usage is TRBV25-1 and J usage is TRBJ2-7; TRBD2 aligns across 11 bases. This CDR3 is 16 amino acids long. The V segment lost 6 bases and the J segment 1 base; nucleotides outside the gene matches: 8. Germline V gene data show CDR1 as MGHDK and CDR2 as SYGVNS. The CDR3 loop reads CASSWTSGLTSYEQYF. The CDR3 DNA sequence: TGTGCCAGCAGCTGGACTAGCGGGCTTACTTCCTACGAGCAGTACTTC.